These 23 T cell receptor beta chains came from one sample sequenced in a study of response to subunit inactivated influenza vaccine (dated by TCRdb to the late 2010s). To prepare the library, RT-PCR was applied. The data were produced on an Illumina HiSeq 2500. The public reads were run again by TCRdb, first through fastp at Q25 and then through MiXCR, and only productive beta chains were kept. When rows share a CDR3 protein, they turn into one entry using the most common DNA and genes. The table for this sample lists 530,000 or so distinct CDR3 sequences; about 12% of them were counted only once. The ten largest account for about a tenth of the sample. This sample comprised PBMCs from blood, obtained on the day of vaccination. The source of these receptors is a man aged 50-60 years who received an inactivated influenza vaccine. Donor details come from another sample of the same person, matched by shared clones.

The sample holds a few counts of this clonotype. The J gene is TRBJ2-7, the V gene TRBV9; 7 bases map to TRBD2. This CDR3 comprises 14 residues. V was pared by 3 bases and J by 2 bases, with 5 bases of the junction left unmatched. Germline CDR1 reads SGDLS; CDR2 reads YYNGEE. CDR3 protein: CASSGPAGPYEQYF. The CDR3 DNA reads as TGTGCCAGCAGCGGCCCAGCGGGACCCTACGAGCAGTACTTC.

A single count supports this clonotype. The chain carries TRBV11-2 and TRBJ1-4; tentative D call: TRBD1 (6 bases). The CDR3 spans 15 residues. Trimming pared 5 bases from V and 4 bases from J, leaving 14 bases between. The V gene's germline CDR1 is SGHAT and CDR2 FQNNGV. CDR3 nucleotides: TGTGCCAGCAGCCCAGGACAGACCGTTAATGAAAAACTGTTTTTT. Protein product: CASSPGQTVNEKLFF.

The gene calls are TRBV12-3 or TRBV12-4 and TRBJ2-7, with a weak D call TRBD2 (5 bases). The CDR3 length is 14 residues. The V end lost 2 bases, the J end lost 2 bases, and 10 bases lay between the germline ends. Here the CDR3 DNA reads TGTGCCAGCAGTTTATACGGGGATGCCTACGAGCAGTACTTC. Translating it yields CASSLYGDAYEQYF.

This chain links TRBV4-2 with TRBJ2-7; a weak D match, TRBD2 (7 bases). The CDR3 has 14 residues. V was cut by 4 bases and J by 0 bases, with 10 bases left in between. Germline V CDR1 and CDR2: LGHNA, YNFKEQ. The CDR3, as DNA: TGTGCCAGCAGCCCGCGGGGGCCCTCCTACGAGCAGTACTTC. Its protein product is CASSPRGPSYEQYF.

This clonotype has only a few counts. The chain recombines TRBV5-1 with TRBJ2-1; D perhaps matches TRBD2 (6 bases). Germline CDR1 is SGHRS and CDR2 is YFSETQ. V gave up 4 bases and J gave up 0 bases, with 14 bases separating them. The CDR3 runs 16 residues. The CDR3 is CASSRGTGSSYNEQFF. DNA of the CDR3: TGCGCCAGCAGCCGGGGGACTGGGAGCTCCTACAATGAGCAGTTCTTC.

This clonotype was seen a few times. The chain employs TRBV9 and TRBJ2-5, with 11 bases matching TRBD1. The germline gives CDR1 SGDLS, CDR2 YYNGEE. CDR3 length equals 16 residues. V lost 1 base and J lost 5; bases outside the gene matches: 7. CDR3 DNA: TGTGCCAGCAGCGTACAGGGACAGGGGGGGAGGGAGACCCAGTACTTC. Its protein is CASSVQGQGGRETQYF.

V and J are TRBV6-5 and TRBJ1-4; 7 bases align to TRBD1. V lost 4 bases and J lost 4; bases outside the gene matches: 9. Germline V lookup: CDR1 MNHEY, CDR2 SVGAGI. This CDR3 is built from 16 residues. CDR3 sequence reads: CASSFWDSPNNEKLFF. The DNA of the CDR3 is TGTGCCAGCAGTTTTTGGGACAGCCCCAATAATGAAAAACTGTTTTTT.

This clonotype came up many times. The CDR3: CATRGFKSFEQFF. The CDR3 coding sequence is TGTGCCACAAGGGGGTTCAAGAGTTTTGAGCAGTTCTTC. The chain recombines TRBV24-1 with TRBJ2-1, with TRBD1 as a possible D gene (6 bases). CDR1 KGHDR and CDR2 SFDVKD come from the germline V gene. The V end was cut by 10 bases, the J end by 9 bases, with 18 bases between. The CDR3 covers 13 residues.

This chain joins TRBV10-1 and TRBJ2-2; perhaps D is TRBD1 or TRBD2 (6 bases each). The CDR3 runs to 18 residues. Germline-derived CDR1 and CDR2 are WNHNN and SYGVQD (reference sequence). Trimming pared 3 bases from V and 6 bases from J, leaving 23 bases between. CDR3 sequence: CASSEPRGGTRLAGELFF. The CDR3 DNA reads as TGCGCCAGCAGTGAACCCAGAGGAGGGACAAGGCTGGCCGGGGAGCTGTTTTTT.

CDR3 DNA sequence: TGCAGTGCTAGGCCCGGACAGAGCTATAATTCACCCCTCCACTTT. Residues: CSARPGQSYNSPLHF. The chain joins TRBV20-1 to TRBJ1-6; a possible D gene is TRBD1 (6 bases). Germline loops: CDR1 DFQATT, CDR2 SNEGSKA (reference sequence). The CDR3 is made up of 15 amino acids. With 3 bases removed from V and 3 bases from J, the gap between germline ends came to 12 bases.

The sample holds many counts of this clonotype. The chain couples TRBV6-5 to TRBJ1-1; D might be TRBD1 (6 bases). Germline CDR1 is MNHEY and CDR2 is SVGAGI. CDR3 length: 17 residues. Trimming took 0 bases from V and 0 from J, leaving 14 bases between them. The chain's CDR3 is CASSYSSAWGLNTEAFF. CDR3 in DNA: TGTGCCAGCAGTTACTCGAGTGCTTGGGGGCTGAACACTGAAGCTTTCTTT.

CDR3 DNA sequence: TGTGCCAGCACTTGGGGGAACACTGAAGCTTTCTTT. It specifies CASTWGNTEAFF. This chain connects TRBV6-1 to TRBJ1-1; no firm D call. This CDR3 is 12 amino acids long. Trimming pared 7 bases from V and 1 base from J, leaving 7 bases between. Germline V lookup: CDR1 MNHNS, CDR2 SASEGT.

This clonotype has just a few counts. The V call is TRBV12-3 or TRBV12-4, the J call TRBJ2-5; 12 positions agree with TRBD2. Losses at the gene ends were 5 bases for V and 0 bases for J; bases not matched to a gene: 10. The CDR3 is made up of 18 amino acids. The CDR3 here is CASSTPGLAGPNQETQYF. For the CDR3, the DNA is TGTGCCAGCAGTACCCCCGGACTAGCGGGACCGAACCAAGAGACCCAGTACTTC.

The chain has TRBV9 and TRBJ2-1; no definite D call. Germline V gene data show CDR1 as SGDLS and CDR2 as YYNGEE. V shed 0 bases and J shed 2 bases, with 15 bases lying between them. The CDR3 has 17 amino acids. The CDR3, as DNA: TGTGCCAGCAGCGTAGTTCTTTGGCCTAGTACCTACAATGAGCAGTTCTTC. Translation gives CASSVVLWPSTYNEQFF.

This clonotype was detected only a few times. The genes are TRBV6-5 and TRBJ2-5; 10 bases align to TRBD2. V gave up 4 bases and J gave up 5 bases; unmatched junction bases: 16. This CDR3 region has 18 residues. Germline lookup yields CDR1 MNHEY and CDR2 SVGAGI. The CDR3 sequence is CASSFRKGLASTAETQYF. CDR3 DNA: TGTGCCAGCAGTTTCCGGAAGGGACTAGCGAGTACGGCCGAGACCCAGTACTTC.

The rearrangement links TRBV7-6 to TRBJ2-7; TRBD2 aligns across 10 bases. The CDR3 has 15 amino acids. The germline CDR1 and CDR2 sequences are SGHVS and FNYEAQ. V lost 1 base and J lost 7; bases outside the gene matches: 7. Written as DNA, the CDR3 is TGTGCCAGCAGCTTAGAAACAGCGGGAGGGCTTGAGCAGTACTTC. It encodes CASSLETAGGLEQYF.

In its sample, this clonotype was seen many times. V usage is TRBV5-1 and J usage is TRBJ2-1; TRBD2 is a possible D gene (6 bases). The ends were cut back, 3 bases at V and 12 bases at J, with 13 bases in the middle. Germline-derived CDR1 and CDR2 are SGHRS and YFSETQ. CDR3 length: 12 residues. CDR3 protein: CASSSSSDVQFF. CDR3 sequence (DNA): TGCGCCAGCAGCTCCTCTAGCGATGTGCAGTTCTTC.

The chain recombines TRBV7-2 with TRBJ1-2; a possible D gene is TRBD1 (5 bases). V lost 1 base to trimming and J lost 0 bases, with 12 bases between them. Germline CDR1 reads SGHTA; CDR2 reads FQGNSA. The CDR3 totals 16 residues. CDR3 loop: CASSLVSAGTNYGYTF. The CDR3 coding sequence is TGTGCCAGCAGCTTAGTATCCGCAGGGACTAACTATGGCTACACCTTC.

This chain joins TRBV28 and TRBJ2-7; D not resolved. CDR3 length: 13 residues. Germline V gene lookup returns CDR1 MDHEN and CDR2 SYDVKM. The V end was cut by 5 bases, the J end by 1 base, with 9 bases between. DNA for the CDR3: TGTGCCAGCAGTGGTGGGTATTCCTACGAGCAGTACTTC. This codes for CASSGGYSYEQYF. Combining the CDR3 with reference TRBV28 and TRBJ2-7 gives the whole variable domain DVKVTQSSRYLVKRTGEKVFLECVQDMDHENMFWYRQDPGLGLRLIYFSYDVKMKEKGDIPEGYSVSREKKERFSLILESASTNQTSMYLCASSGGYSYEQYFGPGTRLTVT.

V and J are TRBV19 and TRBJ2-1; the match to TRBD2 covers 7 bases. CDR1 LNHDA and CDR2 SQIVND come from the germline V gene (reference sequence). The J segment lost 4 bases and the V segment lost 6 bases, leaving 9 bases of the junction unmatched. The CDR3 runs to 15 residues. CDR3: CASRPLGREYNEQFF. The CDR3 bases are TGTGCCAGTAGACCCCTCGGGCGGGAGTACAATGAGCAGTTCTTC. Full variable domain (missing parts from reference TRBV19 and TRBJ2-1): DGGITQSPKYLFRKEGQNVTLSCEQNLNHDAMYWYRQDPGQGLRLIYYSQIVNDFQKGDIAEGYSVSREKKESFPLTVTSAQKNPTAFYLCASRPLGREYNEQFFGPGTRLTVL.

This chain connects TRBV2 to TRBJ2-7, with 8 bases aligning to TRBD1. This CDR3 spans 16 amino acids. Germline V gives CDR1 SNHLY, CDR2 FYNNEI. V was pared by 6 bases and J by 2 bases, with 12 bases of the junction left unmatched. The CDR3 sequence is CASSPYGRDRTYEQYF. For the CDR3, the DNA is TGTGCCAGCAGCCCTTACGGTCGGGACAGGACCTACGAGCAGTACTTC.

The chain carries TRBV20-1 and TRBJ2-7; 8 positions match TRBD1. Unmatched junction bases numbered 3, after V lost 0 bases and J lost 2 bases. CDR1 DFQATT and CDR2 SNEGSKA come from the germline V gene (reference sequence). CDR3 length: 14 residues. The CDR3 nucleotides read TGCAGTGCTAGAGATAGGACAGGGCCCTACGAGCAGTACTTC. Protein product: CSARDRTGPYEQYF.

This clonotype was seen repeatedly, ten times or more. The chain employs TRBV15 and TRBJ2-7, with D possibly TRBD2 on 6 matching bases. The CDR3 loop spans 15 amino acids. Germline V lookup: CDR1 LNHNV, CDR2 YYDKDF (reference sequence). V shed 0 bases and J shed 4 bases, with 13 bases lying between them. The CDR3 DNA sequence: TGTGCCACCAGCAGAGATTATACGGGAGTTTACGAGCAGTACTTC. It encodes CATSRDYTGVYEQYF. Using reference TRBV15 and TRBJ2-7 for the parts outside the CDR3, the full variable domain is DAMVIQNPRYQVTQFGKPVTLSCSQTLNHNVMYWYQQKSSQAPKLLFHYYDKDFNNEADTPDNFQSRRPNTSFCFLDIRSPGLGDTAMYLCATSRDYTGVYEQYFGPGTRLTVT.